Sequencing of this T cell receptor beta chain was carried out in a study of regulatory T cells in long-lasting Graves disease. To note about this clonotype: Its target is unknown.

Germline V gives CDR1 SGHDN, CDR2 FVKESK. This CDR3 is built from 14 residues. V lost 9 bases, J lost 7 bases, and 11 bases stayed unmatched. Study findings and constraints: Sharing of public clonotypes was greater in persistent patients (2,741) than in new patients (around 1,000). Compared with new cases, persistent Graves' patients showed reduced TCR diversity.

Time point meaning: newly diagnosed GD, antithyroid drugs for less than 3 months. RNA from PBMCs was the source of the TCR library. Building the TCR beta libraries relied on iRepertoire HTBI primers, and CDR3 regions underwent Arm-PCR. A single record per CDR3 protein comes from TCRdb applying MiXCR to the multiplex PCR reads. There are about 620,000 distinct CDR3 sequences in the sample; roughly 15% occur only once, and about 20% lies in the top ten. This sample was also put to use in a study of T cells in Graves' hyperthyroidism and ophthalmopathy. That paper adds: First-round RT-PCR with HTBI primers amplified the TCR CDR3 region. Stable hyperthyroidism and ophthalmopathy were separated using 13 V-J signatures.

The TCR comes from a woman in her twenties or thirties with Graves disease. The V and J genes are TRBV14 and TRBJ2-1; 8 bases map to TRBD2. Sequences were derived from peripheral blood mononuclear cells (PBMCs), sampled at new diagnosis, from a patient treated with antithyroid drugs. The CDR3 sequence is CASSIRLAWNEQFF. In DNA form, the CDR3 reads TGTGCCAGTTCAATTAGACTAGCGTGGAATGAGCAGTTCTTC.